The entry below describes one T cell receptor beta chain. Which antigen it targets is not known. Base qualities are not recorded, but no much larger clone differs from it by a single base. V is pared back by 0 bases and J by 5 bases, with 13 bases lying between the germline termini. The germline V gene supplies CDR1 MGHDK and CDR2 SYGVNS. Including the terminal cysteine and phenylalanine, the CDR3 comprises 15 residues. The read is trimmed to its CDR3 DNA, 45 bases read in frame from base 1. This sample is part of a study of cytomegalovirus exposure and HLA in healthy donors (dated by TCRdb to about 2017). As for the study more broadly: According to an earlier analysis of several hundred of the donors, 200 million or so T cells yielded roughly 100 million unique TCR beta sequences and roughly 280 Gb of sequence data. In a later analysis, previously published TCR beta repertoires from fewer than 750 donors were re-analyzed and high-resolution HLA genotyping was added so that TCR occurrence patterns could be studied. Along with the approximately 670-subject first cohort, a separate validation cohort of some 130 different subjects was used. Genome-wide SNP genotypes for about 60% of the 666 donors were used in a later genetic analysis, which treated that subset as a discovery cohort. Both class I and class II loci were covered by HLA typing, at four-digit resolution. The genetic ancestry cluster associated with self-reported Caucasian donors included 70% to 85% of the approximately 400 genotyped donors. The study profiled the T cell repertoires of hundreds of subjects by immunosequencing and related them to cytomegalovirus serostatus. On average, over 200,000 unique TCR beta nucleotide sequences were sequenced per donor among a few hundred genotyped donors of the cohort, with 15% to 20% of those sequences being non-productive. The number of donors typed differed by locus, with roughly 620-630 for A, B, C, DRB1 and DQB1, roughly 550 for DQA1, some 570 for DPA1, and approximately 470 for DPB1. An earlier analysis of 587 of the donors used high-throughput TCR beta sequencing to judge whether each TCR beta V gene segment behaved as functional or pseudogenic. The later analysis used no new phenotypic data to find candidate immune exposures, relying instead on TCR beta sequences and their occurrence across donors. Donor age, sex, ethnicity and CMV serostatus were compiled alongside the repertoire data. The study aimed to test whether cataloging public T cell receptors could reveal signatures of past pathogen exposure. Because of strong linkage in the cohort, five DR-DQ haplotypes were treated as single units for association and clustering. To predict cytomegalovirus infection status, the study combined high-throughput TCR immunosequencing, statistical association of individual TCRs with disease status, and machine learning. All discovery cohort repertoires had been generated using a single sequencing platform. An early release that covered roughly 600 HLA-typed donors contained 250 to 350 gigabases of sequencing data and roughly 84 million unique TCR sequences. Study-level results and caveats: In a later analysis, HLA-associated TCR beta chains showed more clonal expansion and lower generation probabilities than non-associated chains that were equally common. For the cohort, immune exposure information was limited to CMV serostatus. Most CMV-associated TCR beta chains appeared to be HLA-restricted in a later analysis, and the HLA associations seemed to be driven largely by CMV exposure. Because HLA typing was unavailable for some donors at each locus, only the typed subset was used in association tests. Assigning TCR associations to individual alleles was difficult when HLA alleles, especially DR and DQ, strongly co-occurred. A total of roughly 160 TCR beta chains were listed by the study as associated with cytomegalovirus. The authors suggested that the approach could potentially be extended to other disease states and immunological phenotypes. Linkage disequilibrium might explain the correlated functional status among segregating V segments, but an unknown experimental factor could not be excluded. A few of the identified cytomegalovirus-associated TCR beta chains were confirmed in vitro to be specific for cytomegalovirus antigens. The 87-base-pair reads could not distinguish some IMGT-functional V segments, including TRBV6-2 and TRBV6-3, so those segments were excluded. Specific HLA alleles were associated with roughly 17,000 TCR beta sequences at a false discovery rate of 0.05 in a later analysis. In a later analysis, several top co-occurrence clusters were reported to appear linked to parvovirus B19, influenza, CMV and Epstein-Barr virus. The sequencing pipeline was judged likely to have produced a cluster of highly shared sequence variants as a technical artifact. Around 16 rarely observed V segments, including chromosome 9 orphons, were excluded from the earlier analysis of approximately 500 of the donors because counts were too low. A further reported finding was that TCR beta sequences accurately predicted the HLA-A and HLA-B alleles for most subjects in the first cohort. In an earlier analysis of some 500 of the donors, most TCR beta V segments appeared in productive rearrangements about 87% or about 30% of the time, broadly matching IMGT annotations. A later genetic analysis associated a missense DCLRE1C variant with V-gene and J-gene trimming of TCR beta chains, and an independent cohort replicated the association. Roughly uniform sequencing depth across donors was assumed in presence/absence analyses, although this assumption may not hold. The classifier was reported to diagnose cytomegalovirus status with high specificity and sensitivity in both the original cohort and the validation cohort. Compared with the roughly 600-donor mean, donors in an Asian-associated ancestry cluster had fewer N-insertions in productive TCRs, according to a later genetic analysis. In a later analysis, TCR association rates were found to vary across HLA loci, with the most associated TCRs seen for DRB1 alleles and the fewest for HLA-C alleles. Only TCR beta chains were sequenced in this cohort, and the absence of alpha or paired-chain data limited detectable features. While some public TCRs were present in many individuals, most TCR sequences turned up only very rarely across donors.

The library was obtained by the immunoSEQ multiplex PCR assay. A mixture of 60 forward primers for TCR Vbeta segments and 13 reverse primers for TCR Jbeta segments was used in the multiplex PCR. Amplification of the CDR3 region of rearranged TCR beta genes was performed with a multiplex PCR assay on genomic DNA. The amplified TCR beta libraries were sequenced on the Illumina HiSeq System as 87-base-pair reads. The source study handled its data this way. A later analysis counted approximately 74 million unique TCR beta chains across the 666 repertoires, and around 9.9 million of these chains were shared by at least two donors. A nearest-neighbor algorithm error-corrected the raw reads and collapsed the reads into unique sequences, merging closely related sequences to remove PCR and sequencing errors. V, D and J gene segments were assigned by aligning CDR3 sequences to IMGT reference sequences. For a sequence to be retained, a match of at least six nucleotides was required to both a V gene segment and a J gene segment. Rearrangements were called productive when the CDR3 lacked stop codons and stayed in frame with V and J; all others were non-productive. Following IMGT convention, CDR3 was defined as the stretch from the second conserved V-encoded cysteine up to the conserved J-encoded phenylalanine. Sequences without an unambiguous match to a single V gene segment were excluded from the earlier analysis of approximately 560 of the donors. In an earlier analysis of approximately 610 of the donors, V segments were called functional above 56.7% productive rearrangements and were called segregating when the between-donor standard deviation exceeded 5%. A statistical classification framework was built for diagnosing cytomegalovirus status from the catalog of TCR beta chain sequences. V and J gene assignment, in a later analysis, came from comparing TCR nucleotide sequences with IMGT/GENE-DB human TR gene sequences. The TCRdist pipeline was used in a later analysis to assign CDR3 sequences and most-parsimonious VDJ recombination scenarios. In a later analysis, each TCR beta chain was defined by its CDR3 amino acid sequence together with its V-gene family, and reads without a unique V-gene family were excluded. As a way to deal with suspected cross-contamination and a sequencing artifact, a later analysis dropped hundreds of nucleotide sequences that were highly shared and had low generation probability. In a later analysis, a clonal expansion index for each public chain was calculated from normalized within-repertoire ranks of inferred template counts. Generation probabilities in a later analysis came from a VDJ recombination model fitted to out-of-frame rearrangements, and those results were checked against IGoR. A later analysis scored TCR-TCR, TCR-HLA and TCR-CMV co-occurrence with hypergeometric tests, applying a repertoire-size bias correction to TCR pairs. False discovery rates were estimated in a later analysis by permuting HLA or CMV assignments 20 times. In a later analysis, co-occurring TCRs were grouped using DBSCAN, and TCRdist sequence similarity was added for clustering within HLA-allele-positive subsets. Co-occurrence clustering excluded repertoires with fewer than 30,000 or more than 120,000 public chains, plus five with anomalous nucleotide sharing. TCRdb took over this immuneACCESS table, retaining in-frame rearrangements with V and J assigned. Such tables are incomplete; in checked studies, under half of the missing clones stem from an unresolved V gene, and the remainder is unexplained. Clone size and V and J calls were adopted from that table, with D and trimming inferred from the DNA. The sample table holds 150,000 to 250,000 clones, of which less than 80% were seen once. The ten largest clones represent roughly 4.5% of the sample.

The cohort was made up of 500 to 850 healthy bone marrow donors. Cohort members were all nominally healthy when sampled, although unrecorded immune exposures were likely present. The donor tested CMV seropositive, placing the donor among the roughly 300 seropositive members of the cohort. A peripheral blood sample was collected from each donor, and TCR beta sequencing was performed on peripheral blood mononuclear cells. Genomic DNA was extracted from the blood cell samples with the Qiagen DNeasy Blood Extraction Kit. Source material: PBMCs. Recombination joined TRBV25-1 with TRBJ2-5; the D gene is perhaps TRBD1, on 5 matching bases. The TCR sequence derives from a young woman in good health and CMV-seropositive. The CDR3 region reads CASSEYRALGETQYF. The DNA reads TGTGCCAGCAGTGAATACAGGGCCCTGGGGGAGACCCAGTACTTC.